This T cell receptor beta chain was sequenced during a study of siplizumab effects on memory and regulatory T cells (dated by TCRdb to about 2019). For the wider study: The study looked at the effect of siplizumab, an anti-CD2 antibody, on alloreactive T-cell subsets in allogeneic mixed lymphocyte reactions made from human PBMCs. Broader findings and caveats from the paper: In reactions with siplizumab, an average of approximately 69% of mappable alloreactive CD4+ clones were Treg-derived, compared with 25% to 30% in control reactions. Unstimulated naive T cells appeared to be more diverse than memory T cells, and naive cells seemed to make a substantial contribution to the alloresponse. Because sequences at frequencies below about 10^-5 were poorly captured, only a minor fraction of alloreactive clones could be mapped back to unstimulated subsets. Whether proliferating Tregs from siplizumab cultures were suppressive was not functionally confirmed. Siplizumab significantly lowered the cumulative frequency of alloreactive sequences that could be traced to unstimulated CD4+ memory T cells. For roughly 75-96% of proliferating CD4+ or CD8+ clones, no naive or memory phenotype could be assigned.

The library was obtained by the immunoSEQ multiplex PCR assay. About 10^5 TCR templates per sample were assayed by the deep sequencing platform. Genomic DNA extracted from sorted T cells was the material used for TCRbeta CDR3 sequencing. Concerning the study's data processing: The R programming language was used for clonal analysis of the TCRbeta CDR3 data. Alloreactive CD4+ and CD8+ clones were identified by comparing unstimulated samples to CFSE-low samples taken after the reaction. Regulatory or non-regulatory origin of alloreactive CD4+ clones was assigned by matching sequences to the sorted unstimulated Treg and non-Treg repertoires. Held by TCRdb, this immuneACCESS table contains in-frame sequences only and omits some clones. Under half of the omission traces to an unresolved V gene where checked; the cause of the rest is unknown. The V and J calls and the clone size are those of that table, but D and trimming were determined from the DNA. For this sample there are 70,000 to 95,000 clones; 85% to 90% appear just once. Together, the top ten hold about 15% of the sample.

With regard to this clone: Its recognized antigen is unknown. It has no much larger one-base neighbor in the sample; base qualities were not kept.

Sorted unstimulated T cells and proliferating T cells recovered from mixed lymphocyte reactions were subjected to TCRbeta CDR3 sequencing. Fresh whole blood from about 11 HLA-typed healthy donors was used as the source from which PBMCs were isolated. Trimming at the junction amounts to 3 bases on V and 3 bases on J, and the germline ends lie 15 bases apart. CDR1 is given as LNHDA and CDR2 as SQIVND, both from the germline V gene (reference sequence). Including cysteine and phenylalanine, the CDR3 has 16 amino acids. Only CDR3 DNA remains: 48 bases, in frame from the first base. Source material: CD4+ T cells sorted from blood. This receptor was taken from a human donor in good health. This chain is built from TRBV19 and TRBJ2-1, with TRBD2 perhaps the D gene, on 6 matching bases. The DNA sequence is given as TGTGCCAGTAGTATCTCTAGCGAGCCCCTCTACAATGAGCAGTTCTTC. This gives the protein CASSISSEPLYNEQFF.